This TCR beta chain derives from a study of CD8+ T cells in alopecia areata. Study in general: Percent affected scalp area, the SALT score, rated treated patients' severity. Study results and caveats: Administration of tofacitinib significantly diminished scalp clonality and expanded CD8+ clones within the top 100.

The sample's treatment: oral pan-JAK inhibitor, 5-10 mg twice daily. Extraction of RNA preceded its reverse transcription into cDNA, which served as the sequencing template. The table came from immunoSEQ multiplex PCR; TCRdb's copy has only in-frame clones and leaves some out. This table holds some 160,000 clones, 65% found once. The CDR3 covers 12 residues. Germline CDR1 SGHTA, CDR2 FQGNSA. V lost 8 bases and J lost 5; bases outside the gene matches: 5. Turning to this clone: The antigen is undetermined.

The TCR comes from a human donor with alopecia areata. The J gene is TRBJ2-5, the V gene TRBV7-2; 7 bases are a match to TRBD1. Sequencing was performed on CD4+ T cells sorted from blood, taken at week 4, from a patient treated with tofacitinib. The CDR3 DNA is TGTGCCAGCTCGGGACAGAGGGAGACCCAGTACTTC. Amino acid sequence: CASSGQRETQYF.